The 30 T cell receptor beta chains given below trace back to one sample, sequenced in a study of cytomegalovirus exposure and HLA in healthy donors (dated by TCRdb to 2016 to 2017). Libraries were prepared through the immunoSEQ multiplex PCR assay. The multiplex PCR relied on a mix of 60 forward primers for TCR Vbeta segments and 13 reverse primers for TCR Jbeta segments. TCRdb retrieved this table from immuneACCESS and kept in-frame rearrangements only. Not all clones are present; in checked studies, unresolved V genes account for under half, and no reason is known for the remainder. Here the sample has about 180,000 clones; 80% occur a single time. About 1.4% of the sample is in the top ten clones. Sequenced material: PBMCs. These receptors were taken from a girl aged 5-17 years in good health and CMV-seropositive.

This rearrangement joins TRBV6-1 to TRBJ2-1; D gene ambiguous. This CDR3 comprises 15 residues. V dropped 8 bases and J dropped 9 bases, with 23 bases sitting between them. Per the germline V gene, CDR1 is MNHNS and CDR2 is SASEGT. For the CDR3, the DNA is TGTGCCAGCCTTGAAGGCCCCCTGAGATCCGGTGAGCAGTTCTTC. Translated, it gives CASLEGPLRSGEQFF.

The chain is built from TRBV6-1 and TRBJ1-5; D is uncertain. CDR3 length: 12 residues. Deletions cut 10 bases from V and 6 bases from J, with 13 bases between. CDR1 is MNHNS and CDR2 is SASEGT in the germline V gene. In DNA, the CDR3 is TGTGCCACAGCAGTGATAGCTCAGCCCCAGCATTTT. Amino acid sequence: CATAVIAQPQHF.

The chain carries TRBV7-3 and TRBJ2-7; TRBD2 matches at 7 bases. CDR3 length equals 17 residues. V shed 1 base and J 0 bases; nucleotides not matched to a gene: 9. Germline lookup yields CDR1 SGHTA and CDR2 FQGTGA. CDR3 bases: TGTGCCAGCAGCTTAAGGGGGGGAACCCCAAGCTCCTACGAGCAGTACTTC. This sequence encodes CASSLRGGTPSSYEQYF.

The V and J genes are TRBV18 and TRBJ2-7; 10 bases line up with TRBD1. In germline, CDR1 is KGHSH, CDR2 LQKENI. The V segment lost 3 bases and the J segment 5 bases; nucleotides outside the gene matches: 7. CDR3 size: 15 residues. Here the CDR3 reads CASSPPGTGVDEQYF. The CDR3 nucleotides read TGTGCCAGCTCACCTCCCGGGACAGGGGTTGACGAGCAGTACTTC.

This chain uses TRBV7-2 with TRBJ2-1; weak D call: TRBD1 (5 bases). The CDR3 consists of 12 residues. Germline V gene lookup returns CDR1 SGHTA and CDR2 FQGNSA. V was trimmed by 5 bases and J by 12 bases, leaving 14 bases between them. CDR3 sequence: CASSPSQGSQFF. CDR3 DNA sequence: TGTGCCAGCAGCCCTTCCCAGGGATCGCAGTTCTTC.

This chain links TRBV4-1 with TRBJ2-5; maybe TRBD1 (5 bases). Trimming cost V 2 bases and J 2 bases, with 9 bases left between them. Germline CDR1 MGHRA, CDR2 YSYEKL. The CDR3 contains 14 residues. DNA of the CDR3: TGCGCCAGCAGCCAATCCAGGGCGCAAGAGACCCAGTACTTC. It codes for CASSQSRAQETQYF.

This clone was seen only once. The genes are TRBV11-2 and TRBJ1-1; 9 nucleotides line up with TRBD1. V lost 5 bases and J lost 1; bases outside the gene matches: 2. CDR3 length: 14 amino acids. The germline V gene encodes CDR1 SGHAT and CDR2 FQNNGV. CDR3 in DNA: TGTGCCAGCAGCAAGGGACAGGGGAACACTGAAGCTTTCTTT. It encodes CASSKGQGNTEAFF.

The chain recombines TRBV11-2 with TRBJ1-2; the D is unclear. The CDR3 contains 13 residues. Trimming took off 4 bases at V and 5 bases at J, with 11 bases between the two ends. Per the germline V gene, CDR1 is SGHAT and CDR2 is FQNNGV. The CDR3 DNA follows: TGTGCCAGCAGCTCAGGAGGTTTATATGGCTACACCTTC. As protein: CASSSGGLYGYTF.

The rearrangement links TRBV6-5 to TRBJ2-1; 8 nucleotides align to TRBD2. Losses at the gene ends were 6 bases for V and 11 bases for J; bases not matched to a gene: 12. This CDR3 contains 14 residues. Germline V gives CDR1 MNHEY, CDR2 SVGAGI. CDR3 loop: CASRILGGGSQQFF. Written as DNA, the CDR3 is TGTGCCAGCAGAATACTCGGGGGGGGGAGCCAGCAGTTCTTC.

This chain connects TRBV11-2 to TRBJ1-5; 7 nucleotides align to TRBD1. The V and J ends lost 5 bases and 4 bases, in that order; junction bases with no gene match: 5. The V gene's germline CDR1 is SGHAT and CDR2 FQNNGV. This CDR3 is 14 amino acids long. The DNA for the CDR3 is TGTGCCAGCAGCGCCGAACAGGGGAATCAGCCCCAGCATTTT. Translation: CASSAEQGNQPQHF.

In this sample, this clone turned up a few times. This rearrangement joins TRBV19 to TRBJ1-1; D is unclear. CDR1 LNHDA and CDR2 SQIVND come from the germline V gene (reference sequence). V lost 5 bases, J lost 2 bases, and 9 bases lay in between. The CDR3 has 13 amino acids. The CDR3 loop is CASSWRTNTEAFF. The DNA for the CDR3 is TGTGCCAGTAGTTGGAGGACTAACACTGAAGCTTTCTTT.

CDR3 DNA: TGTGCCAGCTCACCCGAAAACGGGGGATATGGCTACACCTTC. This translates into CASSPENGGYGYTF. This chain links TRBV18 with TRBJ1-2; D possibly corresponds to TRBD1 (5 bases). The CDR3 covers 14 residues. V dropped 3 bases and J dropped 5 bases, with 13 bases sitting between them. Germline V gene sequence: CDR1 KGHSH, CDR2 LQKENI. Full variable domain (remainder filled in from reference TRBV18 and TRBJ1-2): NAGVMQNPRHLVRRRGQEARLRCSPMKGHSHVYWYRQLPEEGLKFMVYLQKENIIDESGMPKERFSAEFPKEGPSILRIQQVVRGDSAAYFCASSPENGGYGYTFGSGTRLTVV.

Note on this clone: One end of the junction varies from germline; a read error may be responsible. The chain has TRBV6-1 and TRBJ2-7, with D perhaps matching TRBD1 (6 bases). Germline values: CDR1 MNHNS, CDR2 SASEGT. This CDR3 is built from 15 residues. CDR3 bases: TGTGCCAGCACCCGTACTGGACAGCTCTCCCACGAGCAGTACTTC. It translates to CASTRTGQLSHEQYF.

This clone was seen a few times. The V call is TRBV7-2, the J call TRBJ2-6; TRBD1 matches 9 bases. V lost 4 bases to trimming and J lost 2 bases; unmatched junction nucleotides: 0. The CDR3 is 15 amino acids. Germline assignment: CDR1 SGHTA and CDR2 FQGNSA. CDR3 bases: TGTGCCAGCAGCTGGGACAGGGCTGGGGCCAACGTCCTGACTTTC. Its translation: CASSWDRAGANVLTF.

The V and J genes are TRBV6-5 and TRBJ1-5, with D possibly matching TRBD1 (6 bases). Germline CDR1 MNHEY, CDR2 SVGAGI. The CDR3 consists of 16 residues. V was trimmed by 2 bases and J by 0 bases, leaving 11 bases between them. The DNA of the CDR3 is TGTGCCAGCAGTTACGGGACACCTTATAGCAATCAGCCCCAGCATTTT. Its translation: CASSYGTPYSNQPQHF.

The rearrangement links TRBV30 to TRBJ1-2, with 10 nucleotides matching TRBD1. The CDR3 loop spans 13 amino acids. J lost 6 bases, V lost 1 base, and 2 bases had no gene match. Germline lookup yields CDR1 GTSNPN and CDR2 SVGIG (reference sequence). CDR3 region: CAWSAGTGDGYTF. CDR3 nucleotide sequence: TGTGCCTGGAGTGCCGGGACAGGGGATGGCTACACCTTC.

V is TRBV5-1 and J is TRBJ2-7, with a weak D call TRBD1 (5 bases). V was clipped by 3 bases and J by 2 bases, with 15 bases between them. This CDR3 comprises 15 residues. Germline V gene sequence: CDR1 SGHRS, CDR2 YFSETQ. Here the CDR3 DNA reads TGCGCCAGCAGCTCCTACGGGCAGGGAACCTACGAGCAGTACTTC. As protein: CASSSYGQGTYEQYF.

J is TRBJ2-5 and V is TRBV5-1; 13 nucleotides match TRBD2. Trimming cost V 7 bases and J 1 base; bases outside gene matches: 4. From germline, CDR1 is SGHRS and CDR2 YFSETQ. The CDR3 is 15 amino acids. The CDR3 sequence is CASGLAGVPQETQYF. Written as DNA, the CDR3 is TGCGCCAGCGGACTAGCGGGAGTACCCCAAGAGACCCAGTACTTC.

Here the CDR3 DNA reads TGTGCCTGGAGTTCGCCCAGGACAGGGGGCTACACCTTC. This codes for CAWSSPRTGGYTF. V is TRBV30 and J is TRBJ1-2, with 8 bases fitting TRBD1. CDR1 is GTSNPN and CDR2 is SVGIG in the germline V gene (reference sequence). V lost 2 bases to trimming and J lost 8 bases; unmatched junction nucleotides: 7. The CDR3 sequence is 13 residues long.

The genes are TRBV28 and TRBJ2-7; TRBD2 is a possible D gene (5 bases). The CDR3 length is 16 residues. Germline CDR1 reads MDHEN; CDR2 reads SYDVKM. The ends were cut back, 7 bases at V and 6 bases at J, with 25 bases in the middle. The chain's CDR3 is CASNPSPLAGNSEQYF. In nucleotides, the CDR3 is TGTGCCAGCAACCCATCCCCCCTAGCAGGAAACTCCGAGCAGTACTTC. Looking up the rest from reference TRBV28 and TRBJ2-7 gives the full variable domain: DVKVTQSSRYLVKRTGEKVFLECVQDMDHENMFWYRQDPGLGLRLIYFSYDVKMKEKGDIPEGYSVSREKKERFSLILESASTNQTSMYLCASNPSPLAGNSEQYFGPGTRLTVT.

The chain has TRBV9 and TRBJ2-1, with D possibly matching TRBD2 (7 bases). V lost 6 bases and J 0 bases, leaving 19 bases between the germline ends. The length of the CDR3 is 17 residues. The germline V gene has CDR1 SGDLS and CDR2 YYNGEE. The CDR3 sequence: CASNKGRGGDSYNEQFF. The CDR3 DNA reads as TGTGCCAGCAATAAAGGGAGGGGGGGAGACTCCTACAATGAGCAGTTCTTC.

V and J are TRBV18 and TRBJ2-7; maybe TRBD1 (6 bases). The V gene's germline CDR1 is KGHSH and CDR2 LQKENI. This CDR3 region has 15 residues. Trimming pared 6 bases from V and 1 base from J, leaving 16 bases between. The CDR3 is CASSDQGTWSYEQYF. DNA of the CDR3: TGTGCCAGCTCGGACCAGGGGACATGGTCCTACGAGCAGTACTTC.

V usage is TRBV27 and J usage is TRBJ1-1, with 7 bases fitting TRBD1. There are 15 residues in the CDR3. CDR1 MNHEY and CDR2 SMNVEV come from the germline V gene (reference sequence). The J segment lost 0 bases and the V segment lost 4 bases, leaving 5 bases of the junction unmatched. CDR3 loop: CASSWDSKLNTEAFF. The DNA for the CDR3 is TGTGCCAGCAGTTGGGACAGCAAACTGAACACTGAAGCTTTCTTT.

The gene calls are TRBV7-8 and TRBJ2-5; 9 nucleotides align to TRBD1. The CDR3 is made up of 16 amino acids. V shed 2 bases, J shed 5 bases, and the junction held 9 bases outside the gene matches. Germline V gene sequence: CDR1 SGHVS, CDR2 FQNEAQ. The CDR3 DNA follows: TGTGCCAGCAGCTTATCGGGACAGGGCACCCGGGAGACCCAGTACTTC. Protein sequence: CASSLSGQGTRETQYF.

The genes are TRBV2 and TRBJ1-2; possibly TRBD1 for D (5 bases). Trimming pared 8 bases from V and 2 bases from J, leaving 6 bases between. The V gene's germline CDR1 is SNHLY and CDR2 FYNNEI. CDR3 length: 11 residues. CDR3 DNA sequence: TGTGCCAGCGGGGGGAACTATGGCTACACCTTC. It translates to CASGGNYGYTF.

The genes are TRBV27 and TRBJ2-3; 11 bases are shared with TRBD2. J lost 3 bases, V lost 3 bases, and 5 bases had no gene match. This CDR3 contains 16 residues. Germline V gives CDR1 MNHEY, CDR2 SMNVEV (reference sequence). DNA for the CDR3: TGTGCCAGCAGTTTCAGTGCTAGCGGGAGGACAGATACGCAGTATTTT. Its protein is CASSFSASGRTDTQYF.

The gene calls are TRBV6-6 and TRBJ1-1, with D possibly TRBD1 on 5 matching bases. Germline-derived CDR1 and CDR2 are MNHNY and SVGAGI (reference sequence). The CDR3 has 13 residues. V lost 5 bases and J lost 3, with 10 bases in between. CDR3 loop: CASSTGGDTEAFF. The CDR3 bases are TGTGCCAGCAGTACGGGGGGGGACACTGAAGCTTTCTTT.

The gene calls are TRBV5-1 and TRBJ2-2; TRBD2 aligns across 9 bases. The junction had 6 bases not matched to a gene; V was cut back by 0 bases and J by 6 bases. This CDR3 is built from 16 residues. Per the germline V gene, CDR1 is SGHRS and CDR2 is YFSETQ. CDR3 sequence: CASSLDVAGVSGELFF. CDR3 nucleotide sequence: TGCGCCAGCAGCTTGGATGTAGCGGGAGTTTCCGGGGAGCTGTTTTTT.

The gene calls are TRBV9 and TRBJ2-1; TRBD2 matches 9 bases. The CDR3 totals 15 residues. V lost 3 bases and J lost 5; bases outside the gene matches: 6. Germline V gives CDR1 SGDLS, CDR2 YYNGEE. Here the CDR3 DNA reads TGTGCCAGCAGCGAAGCGGGAGGCCCCCACAATGAGCAGTTCTTC. It encodes CASSEAGGPHNEQFF.

The CDR3 nucleotides are TGTGCCAGCAGCTTAGGTGGTCTAGCGGGAGGGCCGGGGGAGACCCAGTACTTC. Translation gives CASSLGGLAGGPGETQYF. This chain uses TRBV7-2 with TRBJ2-5; 12 bases are a match to TRBD2. After removal of 1 base from V and 5 bases from J, the junction contained 11 bases not matched to a gene. Germline-derived CDR1 and CDR2 are SGHTA and FQGNSA. The CDR3 has 18 residues.